The clone carrying this TCR beta chain has at least ten counts. Its specificity is not known. CDR1 and CDR2 from the germline V gene are SGHRS and YFSETQ. V was cut by 2 bases and J by 3 bases, with 8 bases left in between. The CDR3 has 14 amino acids. This sample is drawn from a study of identical twins. Template switching supplied a universal primer site; unique molecular identifiers were carried on the cDNA. TCRdb used MiXCR to reprocess the 5' RACE reads, holding one entry per CDR3 protein. The repertoire holds approximately 490,000 distinct CDR3 sequences, with approximately 20% as singletons. General observations from the study: Alpha sequences out of frame and shared by twins had excess low generation probability.

This same sample was also part of a study on yellow fever vaccine responses in identical twins.

The V and J genes are TRBV5-1 and TRBJ2-2; weak D call: TRBD2 (6 bases). The TCR comes from a woman aged 18-30 years in good health. What was sequenced was CD4+ T cells sorted from blood. CDR3 nucleotide sequence: TGCGCCAGCAGCTTCTGGGGGGACACCGGGGAGCTGTTTTTT. It is translated as CASSFWGDTGELFF.